The table lists the clone carrying this T cell receptor (beta chain) with many counts. The data were obtained in a study of blood T cell repertoires in COVID-19. The table came from immunoSEQ multiplex PCR; TCRdb's copy has only in-frame clones and leaves some out. Of tens of thousands of clones listed, nearly 90% are singletons. CDR3 length: 12 residues. The germline gives CDR1 MGHDK, CDR2 SYGVNS. Trimming shortened V by 7 bases and J by 8 bases, and 15 bases separated the two germline ends. The chain employs TRBV25-1 and TRBJ2-7; D might be TRBD1 (5 bases). The receptor's source is an older woman with COVID-19, enrolled during active disease. The sequenced sample was peripheral blood. CDR3 nucleotides: TGTGCCAGCACGGGCCAGGGCGAGAAGCAGTACTTC. This codes for CASTGQGEKQYF.